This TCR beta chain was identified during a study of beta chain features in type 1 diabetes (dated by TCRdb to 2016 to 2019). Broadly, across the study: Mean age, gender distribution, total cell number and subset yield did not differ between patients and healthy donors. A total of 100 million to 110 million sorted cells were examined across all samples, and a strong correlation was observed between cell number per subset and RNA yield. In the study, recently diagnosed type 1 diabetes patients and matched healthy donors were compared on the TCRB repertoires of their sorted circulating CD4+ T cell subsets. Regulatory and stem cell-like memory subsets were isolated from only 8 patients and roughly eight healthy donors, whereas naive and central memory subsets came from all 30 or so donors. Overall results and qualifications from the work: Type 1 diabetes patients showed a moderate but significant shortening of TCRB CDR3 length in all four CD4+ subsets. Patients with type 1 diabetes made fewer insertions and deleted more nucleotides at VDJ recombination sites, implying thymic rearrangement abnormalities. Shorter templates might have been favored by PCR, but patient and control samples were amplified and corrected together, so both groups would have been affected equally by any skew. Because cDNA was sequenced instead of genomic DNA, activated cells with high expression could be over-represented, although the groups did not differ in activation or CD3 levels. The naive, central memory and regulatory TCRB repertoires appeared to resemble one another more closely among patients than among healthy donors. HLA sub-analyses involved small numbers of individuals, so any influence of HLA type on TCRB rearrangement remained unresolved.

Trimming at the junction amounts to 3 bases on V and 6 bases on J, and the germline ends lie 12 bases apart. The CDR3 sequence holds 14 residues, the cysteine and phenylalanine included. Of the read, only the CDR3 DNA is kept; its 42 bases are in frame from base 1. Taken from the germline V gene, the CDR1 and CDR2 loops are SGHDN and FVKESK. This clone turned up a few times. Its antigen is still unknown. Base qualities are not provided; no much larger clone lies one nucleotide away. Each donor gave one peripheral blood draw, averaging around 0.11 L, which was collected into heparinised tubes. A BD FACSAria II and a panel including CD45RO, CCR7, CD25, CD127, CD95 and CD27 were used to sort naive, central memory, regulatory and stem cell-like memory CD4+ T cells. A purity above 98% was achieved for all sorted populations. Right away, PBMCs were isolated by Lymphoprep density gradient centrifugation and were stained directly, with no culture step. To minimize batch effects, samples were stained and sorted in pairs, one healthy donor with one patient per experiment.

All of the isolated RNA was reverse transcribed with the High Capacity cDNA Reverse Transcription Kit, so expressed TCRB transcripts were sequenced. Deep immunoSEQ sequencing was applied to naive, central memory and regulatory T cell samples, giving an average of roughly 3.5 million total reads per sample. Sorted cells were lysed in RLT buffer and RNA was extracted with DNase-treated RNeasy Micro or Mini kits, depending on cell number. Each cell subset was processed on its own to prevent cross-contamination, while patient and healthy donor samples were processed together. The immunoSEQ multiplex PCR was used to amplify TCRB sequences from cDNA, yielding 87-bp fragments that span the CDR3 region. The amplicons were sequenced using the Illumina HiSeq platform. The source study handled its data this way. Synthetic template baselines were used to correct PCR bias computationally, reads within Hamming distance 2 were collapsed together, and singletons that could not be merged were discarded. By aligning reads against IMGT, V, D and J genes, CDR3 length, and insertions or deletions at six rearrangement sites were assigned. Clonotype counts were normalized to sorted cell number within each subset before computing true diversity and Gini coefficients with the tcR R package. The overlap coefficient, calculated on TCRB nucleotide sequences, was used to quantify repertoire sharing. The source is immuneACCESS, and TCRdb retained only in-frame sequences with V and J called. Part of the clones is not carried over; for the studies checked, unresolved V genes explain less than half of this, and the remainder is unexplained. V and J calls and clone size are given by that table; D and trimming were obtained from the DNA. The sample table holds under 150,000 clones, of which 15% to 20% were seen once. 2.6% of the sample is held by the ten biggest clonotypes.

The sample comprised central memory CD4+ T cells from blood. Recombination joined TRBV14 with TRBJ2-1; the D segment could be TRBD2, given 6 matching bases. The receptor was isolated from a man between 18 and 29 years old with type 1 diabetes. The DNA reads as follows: TGTGCCAGCAGCCACCGCGGGGCAGGCAATGAGCAGTTCTTC. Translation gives CASSHRGAGNEQFF.